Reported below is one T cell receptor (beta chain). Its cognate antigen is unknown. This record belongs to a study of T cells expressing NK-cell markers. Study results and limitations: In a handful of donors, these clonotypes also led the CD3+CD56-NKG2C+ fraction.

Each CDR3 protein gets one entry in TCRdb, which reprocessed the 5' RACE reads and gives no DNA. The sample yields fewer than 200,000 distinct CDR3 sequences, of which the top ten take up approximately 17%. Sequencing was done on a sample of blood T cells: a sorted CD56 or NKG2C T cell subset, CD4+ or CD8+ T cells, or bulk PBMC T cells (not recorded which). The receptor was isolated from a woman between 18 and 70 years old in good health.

The CDR3 is CASSQGGARGRPGNTIYF. The rearrangement links TRBV4-1 to TRBJ1-3; TCRdb indicates TRBD1, and absent DNA this call remains unverified. Germline loops: CDR1 MGHRA, CDR2 YSYEKL. The CDR3 contains 18 residues.